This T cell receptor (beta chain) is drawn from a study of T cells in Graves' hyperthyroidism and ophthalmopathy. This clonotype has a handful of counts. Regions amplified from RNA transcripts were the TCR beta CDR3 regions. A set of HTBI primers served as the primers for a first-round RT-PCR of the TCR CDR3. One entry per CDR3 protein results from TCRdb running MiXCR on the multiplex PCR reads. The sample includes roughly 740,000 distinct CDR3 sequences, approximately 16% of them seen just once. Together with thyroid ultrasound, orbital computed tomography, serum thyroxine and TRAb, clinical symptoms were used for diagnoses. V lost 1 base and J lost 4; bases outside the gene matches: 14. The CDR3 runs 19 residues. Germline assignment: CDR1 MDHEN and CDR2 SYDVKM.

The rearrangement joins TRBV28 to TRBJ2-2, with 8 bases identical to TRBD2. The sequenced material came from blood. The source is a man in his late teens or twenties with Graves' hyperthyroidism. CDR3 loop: CASSLYPPGAGGSTGELFF. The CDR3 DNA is TGTGCCAGCAGTTTATACCCCCCAGGGGCGGGAGGTAGCACCGGGGAGCTGTTTTTT.